This TCR beta chain was recovered during a study of Ad26.COV2.S vaccination and SARS-CoV-2 variants. Remarks on this clone: The target antigen is unknown.

Notes on the study in general: Substantial breadth was reportedly displayed by spike-specific CD8+ and CD4+ T cell responses after vaccination. An underestimation of total T cell responses may have resulted from the TCR breadth and depth analyses.

Treatment defined: some 19 received Ad26.COV2.S at low or high dose, single or two shots; about 5 received placebo; per-sample allocation not given. After the first vaccine or placebo injection, samples were drawn on day 63. The protocol was immunoSEQ multiplex PCR, while the TCRdb copy is restricted to in-frame clones and leaves out a portion. The repertoire consists of around 320,000 clones, with about nine tenths occurring once and the leading ten covering 3.4%. This CDR3 has 19 amino acids. V was pared by 2 bases and J by 0 bases, with 17 bases between. The rearrangement uses TRBV23-1 and TRBJ2-6, with D possibly being TRBD1 (5 bases). TRBV23-1 is identified as an open reading frame with a role that is uncertain. Sequenced material: peripheral blood, taken in a trial of Ad26.COV2.S vaccine versus placebo. The receptor was isolated from a person aged 18 to 59 who received the Ad26.COV2.S COVID-19 vaccine or a placebo. The CDR3 DNA reads TGCGCCAGCAGTCAAGGTTTCCACAGGACGAGCTCTGGGGCCAACGTCCTGACTTTC. Amino acids: CASSQGFHRTSSGANVLTF.